This TCR beta chain is from a study of blood T cell repertoires in COVID-19. Across the whole study: Whether acute or convalescent, the COVID-19 samples came from the United States, Italy and Spain. T cells, B-cell-depleted T cells, or PBMCs supplied cDNA or gDNA.

The germline V and J ends were trimmed by 0 bases and 5 bases, with 8 bases remaining between them. This CDR3 comprises 14 residues. Germline CDR1 and CDR2: SGHRS and YFSETQ. This clone was detected only a few times. Original analysis: Amplified reference gene primers provided the basis for estimating nucleated cell counts. This table comes from immunoSEQ multiplex PCR, and its TCRdb copy is limited to in-frame clones, with some not included. That table supplies the V and J calls and clone size; D and trimming were determined from the DNA. The sample lists 200,000 to 250,000 clones; approximately 86% were seen once.

The chain combines TRBV5-1 with TRBJ1-4; D possibly corresponds to TRBD1 (5 bases). The sequence derives from a woman aged 80 or over with acute or convalescent COVID-19. The specimen was peripheral blood. The CDR3 bases are TGCGCCAGCAGCTTGGCCGGGGGGAATGAAAAACTGTTTTTT. Translated: CASSLAGGNEKLFF.